This T cell receptor beta chain is drawn from a study of T-cell reconstitution after alpha-beta-depleted transplantation in children. General study points: About two months after transplant, alpha-beta T cells reportedly came from several hundred expanded graft clones. After transplant, high TCRbeta diversity at day 60 in some patients arose from surviving recipient T cells and thymic progenitors.

About this clonotype: What it binds is unknown.

The TCRbeta library incorporated unique molecular identifiers. TCRdb ran MiXCR on the PCR reads and lists one entry per CDR3 protein. The sample contains around 300,000 distinct CDR3 sequences, more than 20% of which appear only once. The receptor was isolated from a male patient under 18 who had a stem cell transplant for acute lymphoblastic leukemia, so the T cells may come from the graft donor. The sequences come from PBMCs, mostly from graft donor cells, collected 180 days after TCRalphabeta/CD19-depleted stem cell transplant.

CDR3 nucleotides: TGTGCCAGCAGTTACACTTGGGACCCCACTACCGTGCAGTACTTC. It is translated as CASSYTWDPTTVQYF. This chain uses TRBV7-2 with TRBJ2-7; either TRBD1 or TRBD2 may supply D (5 bases each). This CDR3 contains 15 residues. In germline, CDR1 is SGHTA, CDR2 FQGNSA. V lost 6 bases and J lost 9, with 24 bases in between.